The clone carrying this T cell receptor beta chain was counted a single time. The target antigen is unknown. The source of the sample is a study of shared clonotypes between healthy human individuals. Notes on the study in general: The authors sampled blood alone, and tissue repertoires likely differ.

All donors were Caucasian adults living in Nashville, Tennessee. Germline V gene lookup returns CDR1 LNHDA and CDR2 SQIVND (reference sequence). The CDR3 has 17 residues. The junction had 12 bases not matched to a gene; V was cut back by 3 bases and J by 7 bases. Assay used: immunoSEQ multiplex PCR; TCRdb lists only in-frame clones, some missing. The data show over 950,000 clones, approximately 77% seen once. The clonotype was recovered from a man between 18 and 35 years old in good health. Some clones in this sample may be carry-over from other donors' samples. Sequenced sample: memory CD4+ T cells from PBMCs. Sample subset: CD45RA-negative fraction. The chain is built from TRBV19 and TRBJ2-1, with 10 bases identical to TRBD2. CDR3 nucleotide sequence: TGTGCCAGTAGTATCGGGACACGTACTAGCGGGATAAATGAGCAGTTCTTC. Its translation: CASSIGTRTSGINEQFF.